This T cell receptor (beta chain) was captured by sequencing in a study of control samples from healthy donors and cancer patients. Profiling relied on immunoSEQ multiplex PCR, and the TCRdb table lists in-frame clones only, not all of them. This sample has 120,000 or so clones, with approximately 90% found just once. V lost 5 bases and J 5 bases, leaving 9 bases between the germline ends. This CDR3 contains 12 residues. Sequencing was done on a sample of blood. The genes are TRBV12-3 or TRBV12-4 and TRBJ1-2, with a weak D call TRBD1 (5 bases). The sequence was collected from a man aged 18 to 30 in good health. The CDR3 is CASSSGGYGYTF. The CDR3 nucleotides read TGTGCCAGCAGTAGCGGGGGGTATGGCTACACCTTC.